The 10 T cell receptor beta chains listed next were all sequenced from one sample in a study of shared clonotypes between healthy human individuals. Repertoires were generated with immunoSEQ multiplex PCR, while TCRdb's copy carries only in-frame clones and drops some. The sample holds around 2.5 million clones; 93% are singletons and the top ten take about 0.34%. Sequencing was done on a sample of naive CD4+ T cells from PBMCs. The subset is: CD45RA+ positively selected. The receptors derive from a man aged 18 to 35 in good health. Some clones in this sample may be carry-over from other donors' samples.

The chain employs TRBV27 and TRBJ1-2; maybe TRBD1 (6 bases). The CDR3 has 16 residues. From germline, CDR1 is MNHEY and CDR2 SMNVEV (reference sequence). V was trimmed by 6 bases and J by 8 bases, leaving 25 bases between them. CDR3 nucleotides: TGTGCCAGCAGCCCAATGAGGGCGAGGGGGGTCGGGGGCTACACCTTC. Protein product: CASSPMRARGVGGYTF.

The chain carries TRBV28 and TRBJ1-2; D is undetermined. Germline V gene sequence: CDR1 MDHEN, CDR2 SYDVKM. This CDR3 contains 15 residues. Trimming took off 7 bases at V and 11 bases at J, with 26 bases between the two ends. The CDR3 is CASTPRTAPQGPYTF. The CDR3 nucleotides are TGTGCCAGCACCCCCCGGACCGCCCCACAAGGTCCATACACCTTC.

On this clone: This specimen includes other DNA sequences encoding the same CDR3. The chain combines TRBV20-1 with TRBJ1-1; the D is unclear. The CDR3 totals 11 residues. Per germline, CDR1 DFQATT and CDR2 SNEGSKA (reference sequence). Between the trimmed V and J ends, which lost 6 bases and 4 bases, there was a span of 9 bases. The CDR3 DNA is TGCAGTGCCCGCCCGGCCACTGAAGCTTTCTTT. Protein product: CSARPATEAFF.

The rearrangement joins TRBV7-9 to TRBJ2-3, with TRBD2 identical over 7 bases. CDR1 is SEHNR, CDR2 FQNEAQ, per germline (reference sequence). V dropped 2 bases and J dropped 4; count of bases not matched to a gene: 3. The CDR3 length is 14 residues. The CDR3 nucleotides are TGTGCCAGCAGCTTAAATGGGGGGGCAGATACGCAGTATTTT. This sequence encodes CASSLNGGADTQYF.

V and J are TRBV7-9 and TRBJ2-7; a weak D match, TRBD2 (6 bases). CDR1 is SEHNR, CDR2 FQNEAQ, per germline (reference sequence). V was clipped by 5 bases and J by 3 bases, with 14 bases between them. The CDR3 runs 14 residues. Here the CDR3 reads CASSPRDLYYEQYF. In DNA, the CDR3 is TGTGCCAGCAGCCCTCGGGACTTATACTACGAGCAGTACTTC.

The gene calls are TRBV7-8 and TRBJ2-7; the D gene is possibly TRBD2 (5 bases). Germline V gene data show CDR1 as SGHVS and CDR2 as FQNEAQ. Trimming pared 4 bases from V and 2 bases from J, leaving 12 bases between. The CDR3 has 14 amino acids. The CDR3 is CASSSRVGTYEQYF. CDR3 in DNA: TGTGCCAGCAGCTCGCGCGTCGGGACCTACGAGCAGTACTTC.

The chain couples TRBV28 to TRBJ2-7; 7 bases map to TRBD2. Germline CDR1 MDHEN, CDR2 SYDVKM. This CDR3 region has 14 residues. V gave up 6 bases and J gave up 2 bases; unmatched junction bases: 7. CDR3 protein: CASRDGRLTYEQYF. CDR3 nucleotide sequence: TGTGCCAGCAGGGACGGGAGGCTTACCTACGAGCAGTACTTC. Based on the CDR3 plus reference TRBV28 and TRBJ2-7, the full variable domain is DVKVTQSSRYLVKRTGEKVFLECVQDMDHENMFWYRQDPGLGLRLIYFSYDVKMKEKGDIPEGYSVSREKKERFSLILESASTNQTSMYLCASRDGRLTYEQYFGPGTRLTVT.

The J gene is TRBJ1-2, the V gene TRBV19; D is uncertain. The CDR3 loop spans 14 amino acids. CDR1 is LNHDA and CDR2 is SQIVND in the germline V gene (reference sequence). The V and J ends lost 3 bases and 5 bases respectively, with 13 bases between them. The CDR3 DNA reads as TGTGCCAGTAGTATTTCGAGGGTAATGTATGGCTACACCTTC. This gives the protein CASSISRVMYGYTF.

This chain joins TRBV10-3 and TRBJ2-3; the match to TRBD2 covers 11 bases. The germline V gene encodes CDR1 ENHRY and CDR2 SYGVKD. The CDR3 has 19 residues. Germline trimming cut 0 bases from V and 0 bases from J; bases unmatched to any gene: 8. The CDR3 bases are TGTGCCATCAGTGAGTCGAGGGCTAGCGGGAGGACTAGCACAGATACGCAGTATTTT. Protein sequence: CAISESRASGRTSTDTQYF.

This chain connects TRBV2 to TRBJ1-3, with D maybe TRBD1 (6 bases). The CDR3 has 14 residues. The V end was cut by 10 bases, the J end by 0 bases, with 13 bases between. The V gene's germline CDR1 is SNHLY and CDR2 FYNNEI. CDR3 sequence: CATQGGSSGNTIYF. CDR3 bases: TGTGCCACCCAAGGGGGTAGCTCTGGAAACACCATATATTTT.